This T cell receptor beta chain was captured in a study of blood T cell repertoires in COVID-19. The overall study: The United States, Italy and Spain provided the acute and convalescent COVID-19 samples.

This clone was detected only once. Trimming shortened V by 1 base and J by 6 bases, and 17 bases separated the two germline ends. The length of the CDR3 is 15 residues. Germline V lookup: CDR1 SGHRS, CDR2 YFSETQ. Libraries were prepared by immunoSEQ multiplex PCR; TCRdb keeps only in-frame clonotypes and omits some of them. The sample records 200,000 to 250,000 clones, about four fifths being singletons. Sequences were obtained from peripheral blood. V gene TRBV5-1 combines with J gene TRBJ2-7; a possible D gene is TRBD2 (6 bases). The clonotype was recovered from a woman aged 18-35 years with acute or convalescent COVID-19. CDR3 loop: CASSLFGDETSEQYF. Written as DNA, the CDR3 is TGCGCCAGCAGCTTGTTCGGCGATGAGACTAGCGAGCAGTACTTC.